A single T cell receptor beta chain is shown here with its context. In the same sample, other DNA sequences code for this CDR3. For each subset, genomic DNA was distributed in equal portions over several immunoSEQ plates. Measured with immunoSEQ multiplex PCR; TCRdb has only the in-frame clones, and not every one. Here the sample spans roughly 1,500,000 clones, 98% to 99% being singletons. The data stem from a study of shared clonotypes between healthy human individuals. For the study at large: Ranging from 18 to 49 in age, donors were a couple of women and a few men.

Sequencing was carried out using naive CD4+ T cells sorted from blood. The subset here: CD45RA+ positively selected. The receptor was isolated from a young man in good health.

This chain's CDR3 is CASSVGGYGYEQYF. The CDR3 nucleotides are TGTGCCAGCAGCGTAGGGGGATATGGATACGAGCAGTACTTC. The genes are TRBV9 and TRBJ2-7; no clear D. V lost 0 bases and J 4 bases, leaving 11 bases between the germline ends. The CDR3 is made up of 14 amino acids. Germline lookup yields CDR1 SGDLS and CDR2 YYNGEE.